This is a list of T cell receptor beta chains from one sample in a study of memory CD4+ T cells and cytomegalovirus serostatus. Sequencing was performed with immunoSEQ multiplex PCR; in TCRdb, only in-frame clones are kept and a portion is missing. The sample comprises 85,000 to 100,000 clones, 80% of which are singletons, and less than 4.5% rests with the top ten. Material: memory CD4+ T cells from blood. These receptors were taken from an adult in good health and CMV-seropositive. Both conserved end residues are part of each CDR3. The D gene is left open where the match is weak.

TRBV28	.	CASRGAQNTQYF
TRBV5-1	TRBD1	CASSPAQGDHRGYTF
TRBV2	TRBD2	CASRRLATDTQYF
TRBV6-1	.	CASSPRAGLDETQYF
TRBV6-5	.	CASSYSQNTEAFF
TRBV5-6	TRBD2	CASSPLRRGGRDSYNEQFF
TRBV7-2	TRBD2	CASSLVPVSREPLYEQYF
TRBV5-1	.	CASSPNRGGDTQYF
TRBV28	.	CASSPGGRNIQYF
TRBV15	TRBD2	CATSRDSGERETQYF
TRBV2	.	CASNPWGNTEAFF
TRBV19	.	CASNPLGVHSNQPQHF
TRBV7-3	.	CASSLGWRASTDTQYF
TRBV11-2	.	CASSLGASPYQETQYF
TRBV5-1	TRBD2	CASSLDSGRAENIQYF
TRBV7-2	.	CASSLAGTFQETQYF
TRBV5-1	.	CASAWDGTSYEQYF
TRBV6-1	.	CASLPTGAGELFF
TRBV2	.	CASMTNPAYNEQFF
TRBV19	.	CASSITGRTTNEKLFF
TRBV7-2	.	CASSFAKNHLYGYTF
TRBV27	TRBD1	CASGQLRDSHTEAFF